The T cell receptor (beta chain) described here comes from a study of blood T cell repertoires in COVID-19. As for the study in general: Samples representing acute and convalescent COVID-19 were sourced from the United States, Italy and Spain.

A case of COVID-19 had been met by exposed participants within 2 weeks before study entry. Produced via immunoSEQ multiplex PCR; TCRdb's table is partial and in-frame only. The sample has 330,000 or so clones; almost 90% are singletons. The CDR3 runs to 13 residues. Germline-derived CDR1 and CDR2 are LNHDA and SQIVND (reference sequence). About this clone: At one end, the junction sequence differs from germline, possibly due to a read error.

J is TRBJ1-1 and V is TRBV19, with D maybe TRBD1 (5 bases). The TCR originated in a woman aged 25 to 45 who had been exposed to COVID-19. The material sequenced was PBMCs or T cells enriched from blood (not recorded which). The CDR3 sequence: CVSTQGGNTEAFF. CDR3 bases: TGTGTCAGTACCCAGGGAGGGAACACTGAAGCTTTCTTT.